A selection of T cell receptor beta chains follows, all from one sample in a study of cytomegalovirus exposure and HLA in healthy donors. The assay was immunoSEQ multiplex PCR, and TCRdb's table has in-frame clones only and misses some. The top ten clones hold about 1.6% of a sample with 95,000 to 150,000 clones, 66% of them seen once. Sequencing input: PBMCs. The receptors come from a man aged 18 to 30 in good health and CMV-seronegative. Each CDR3 is given without its conserved first and last residue.

v_call	j_call	cdr3_aa
TRBV19	TRBJ2-7	ASSIATGGSYEQY
TRBV5-1	TRBJ2-1	ASSYPGQGDFTVYVVQF
TRBV7-9	TRBJ1-1	ASSLVGQGRPEAF
TRBV6-1	TRBJ1-5	ASSEQQGGNQPQH
TRBV30	TRBJ2-7	AWSASSYEQY
TRBV6-5	TRBJ1-1	ASSKQGLNTEAF
TRBV19	TRBJ2-3	ASSIEAGPTDTQY
TRBV6-1	TRBJ2-3	ASSEWGETDTQY
TRBV18	TRBJ2-7	ASSRAENYEQY
TRBV29-1	TRBJ2-7	SVGGLAGTYEQY